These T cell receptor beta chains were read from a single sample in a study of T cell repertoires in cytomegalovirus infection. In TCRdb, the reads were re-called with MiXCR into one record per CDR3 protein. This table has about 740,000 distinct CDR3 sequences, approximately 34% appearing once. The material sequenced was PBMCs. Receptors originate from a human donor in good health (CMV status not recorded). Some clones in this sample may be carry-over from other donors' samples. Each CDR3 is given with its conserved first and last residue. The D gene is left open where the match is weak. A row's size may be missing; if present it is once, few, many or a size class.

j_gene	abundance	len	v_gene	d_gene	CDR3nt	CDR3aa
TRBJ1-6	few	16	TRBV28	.	TGTGCCAGCAGTTTAGAGTTCTGGGGCCCTAAGGGGGCCCTCCACTTT	CASSLEFWGPKGALHF
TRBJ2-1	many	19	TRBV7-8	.	TGTGCCAGCAGCTTAACCCCATTTGGTAGGGCTGGTACCTACAATGAGCAGTTCTTC	CASSLTPFGRAGTYNEQFF
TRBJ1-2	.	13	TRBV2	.	TGTGCCAGCAGTATAACTCAAACGGAGGGCTACACCTTC	CASSITQTEGYTF
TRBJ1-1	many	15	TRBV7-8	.	TGTGCCAGCAGCTCCCGGGCAGGGTTTGGGACTGAAGCTTTCTTT	CASSSRAGFGTEAFF
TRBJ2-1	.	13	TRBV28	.	TGTGCCAGCAGTTTTTTGCGCGCCGATGAGCAGTTCTTC	CASSFLRADEQFF
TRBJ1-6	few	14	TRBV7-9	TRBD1	TGTGCCAGCAGCTTAAGAGGGACAGACTCACCCCTCCACTTT	CASSLRGTDSPLHF
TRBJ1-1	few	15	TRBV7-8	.	TGTGCCAGCAGCTTAATACAGAAATCGAACACTGAAGCTTTCTTT	CASSLIQKSNTEAFF
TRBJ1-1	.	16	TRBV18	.	TGTGCCAGCTCACCGGGGGTGGGTCGAGACAACACTGAAGCTTTCTTT	CASSPGVGRDNTEAFF
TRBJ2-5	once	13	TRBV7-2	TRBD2	TGTGCCAGCAGCTTGACTAGCGGGGGGGGCCAGTACTTC	CASSLTSGGGQYF
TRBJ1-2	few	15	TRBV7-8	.	TGTGCCAGCAGCTTAGAATCAGGGAGGAACTATGGCTACACCTTC	CASSLESGRNYGYTF
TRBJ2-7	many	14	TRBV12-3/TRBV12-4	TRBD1	TGTGCCAGCAGTTTCGGACAGGGTCCCTACGAGCAGTACTTC	CASSFGQGPYEQYF
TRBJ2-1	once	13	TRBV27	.	TGTGCCAGCAGTTTCAGGGGCAGGGATGAGCAGTTCTTC	CASSFRGRDEQFF
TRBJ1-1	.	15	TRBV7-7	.	TGTGCCAGCAGCCCCATTGGTCCACCGAACACTGAAGCTTTCTTT	CASSPIGPPNTEAFF
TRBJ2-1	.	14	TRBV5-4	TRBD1	TGTGCCAGCAGCCTGACAGGGGGGCCCAATGAGCAGTTCTTC	CASSLTGGPNEQFF
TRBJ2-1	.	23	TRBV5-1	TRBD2	TGCGCCAGCAGCTTGCTTTTCCGGCGCGGGACTGGGAAGCGGGAGGGGGGCTACAATGAGCAGTTCTTC	CASSLLFRRGTGKREGGYNEQFF
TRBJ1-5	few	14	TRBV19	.	TGTGCCAGTAGTCTTCTGGAACGCAATCAGCCCCAGCATTTT	CASSLLERNQPQHF
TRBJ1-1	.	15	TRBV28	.	TGTGCCAGCAGTATGTACGGAGTGGGGAGCACTGAAGCTTTCTTT	CASSMYGVGSTEAFF
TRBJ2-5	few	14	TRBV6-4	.	TGTGCCAGCAGTGACTCGGGTCGACAAGAGACCCAGTACTTC	CASSDSGRQETQYF
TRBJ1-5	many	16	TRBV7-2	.	TGTGCCAGCAGCTTAATCACAGGCGCCTCCAATCAGCCCCAGCATTTT	CASSLITGASNQPQHF
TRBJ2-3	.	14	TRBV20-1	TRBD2	TGCAGTGCCCAACCGGGACTAGGAATGGATACGCAGTATTTT	CSAQPGLGMDTQYF
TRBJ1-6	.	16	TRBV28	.	TGTGCCAGCACCCCCGAGGGGGAATCGTCTAGGTCACCCCTCCACTTT	CASTPEGESSRSPLHF
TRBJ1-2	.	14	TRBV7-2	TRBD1	TGTGCCAGCAGCTTGAGACAGGGGGGGGATGTCTACACCTTC	CASSLRQGGDVYTF
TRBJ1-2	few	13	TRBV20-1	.	TGCAGTGCTAGAGATCTCCGATCCACTGGCTACACCTTC	CSARDLRSTGYTF
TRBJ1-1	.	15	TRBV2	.	TGTGCCAGCAGTGGGGGCGCCACCCCGAACACTGAAGCTTTCTTT	CASSGGATPNTEAFF
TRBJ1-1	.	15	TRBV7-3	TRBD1	TGTGCCAGCAGCTCAACCGGGACAGCGAACACTGAAGCTTTCTTT	CASSSTGTANTEAFF
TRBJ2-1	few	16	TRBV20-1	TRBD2	TGCAGTGCTAGCCTGGGACTAGCGATCTCCTACAATGAGCAGTTCTTC	CSASLGLAISYNEQFF
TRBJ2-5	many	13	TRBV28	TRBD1	TGTGCCAGCAGAGGGACAGGGACAGAGACCCAGTACTTC	CASRGTGTETQYF
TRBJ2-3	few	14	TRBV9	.	TGTGCCAGCAGCGTAGACAGTTGGGCAGATACGCAGTATTTT	CASSVDSWADTQYF
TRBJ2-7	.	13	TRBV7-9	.	TGTGCCAGCAGCTCCCAACCGGTGCTCGAGCAGTACTTC	CASSSQPVLEQYF
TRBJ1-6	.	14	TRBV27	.	TGTGCCAGCAGTCCCCGACGGGTGAATTCACCCCTCCACTTT	CASSPRRVNSPLHF
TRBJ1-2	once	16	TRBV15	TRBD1	TGTGCCACCAGCAAAATTTTGACAGGGAGTCCCTATGGCTACACCTTC	CATSKILTGSPYGYTF
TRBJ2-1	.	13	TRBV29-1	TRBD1	TGCAGCGTACCTGGGACAGGCGGGAATGAGCAGTTCTTC	CSVPGTGGNEQFF
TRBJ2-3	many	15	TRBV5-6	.	TGTGCCAGCAGCTTGGGGGCAGGGTTGGCAGATACGCAGTATTTT	CASSLGAGLADTQYF
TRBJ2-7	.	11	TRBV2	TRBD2	TGTGCCAGCACGGGGGGTCACGAGCAGTACTTC	CASTGGHEQYF
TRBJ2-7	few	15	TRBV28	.	TGTGCCAGCAGTGGGCCTAGGGTCCGCGTCTACGAGCAGTACTTC	CASSGPRVRVYEQYF
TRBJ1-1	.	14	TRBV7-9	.	TGTGCCAGCAGCGTGGACACCTCGAACACTGAAGCTTTCTTT	CASSVDTSNTEAFF
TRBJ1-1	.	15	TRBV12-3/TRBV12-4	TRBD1	TGTGCCAGCACCTACCGACAGGGGAAAGACACTGAAGCTTTCTTT	CASTYRQGKDTEAFF
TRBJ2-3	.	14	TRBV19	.	TGTGCCAGTAGTAAAGCGTGGGGCACAGATACGCAGTATTTT	CASSKAWGTDTQYF
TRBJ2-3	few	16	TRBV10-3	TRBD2	TGTGCCACCTGGAAAGGGACTAGCGGGATGTTTGATACGCAGTATTTT	CATWKGTSGMFDTQYF
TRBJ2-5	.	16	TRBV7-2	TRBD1	TGTGCCAGCAGCTTAGGGGGACAGGGGGTCCAAGAGACCCAGTACTTC	CASSLGGQGVQETQYF
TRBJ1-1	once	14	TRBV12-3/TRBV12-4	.	TGTGCCAGCAGTTTAAGGTCCAGGGTTAATGAAGCTTTCTTT	CASSLRSRVNEAFF
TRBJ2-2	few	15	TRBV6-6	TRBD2	TGTGCCAGCAGTTGGACTAGCGGGGACACCGGGGAGCTGTTTTTT	CASSWTSGDTGELFF
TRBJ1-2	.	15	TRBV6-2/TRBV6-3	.	TGTGCCAGCAGTTATTATGGCAGGACGGAGTATGGCTACACCTTC	CASSYYGRTEYGYTF
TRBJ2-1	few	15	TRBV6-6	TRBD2	TGTGCCAGCAGTCACGGGACTAGCGGGGTGAATGAGCAGTTCTTC	CASSHGTSGVNEQFF
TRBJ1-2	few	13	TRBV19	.	TGTGCTACTGACCAGGGAGGAATCTATGGCTACACCTTC	CATDQGGIYGYTF
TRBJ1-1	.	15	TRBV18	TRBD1	TGTGCCAGCTCACCCCTCCCCGCGGACAGGGAGGAAGCTTTCTTT	CASSPLPADREEAFF
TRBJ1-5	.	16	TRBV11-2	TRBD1	TGTGCCAGCAGCTCAGGGGGTCGTGGTAGCAATCAGCCCCAGCATTTT	CASSSGGRGSNQPQHF
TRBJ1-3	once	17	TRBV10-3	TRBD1	TGTGCCATCACTTTGGGGACAGGCGATTCCTCTGGAAACACCATATATTTT	CAITLGTGDSSGNTIYF
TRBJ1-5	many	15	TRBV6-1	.	TGTGCCAGCAGCAGAGCAGCCGGTAGCAATCAGCCCCAGCATTTT	CASSRAAGSNQPQHF